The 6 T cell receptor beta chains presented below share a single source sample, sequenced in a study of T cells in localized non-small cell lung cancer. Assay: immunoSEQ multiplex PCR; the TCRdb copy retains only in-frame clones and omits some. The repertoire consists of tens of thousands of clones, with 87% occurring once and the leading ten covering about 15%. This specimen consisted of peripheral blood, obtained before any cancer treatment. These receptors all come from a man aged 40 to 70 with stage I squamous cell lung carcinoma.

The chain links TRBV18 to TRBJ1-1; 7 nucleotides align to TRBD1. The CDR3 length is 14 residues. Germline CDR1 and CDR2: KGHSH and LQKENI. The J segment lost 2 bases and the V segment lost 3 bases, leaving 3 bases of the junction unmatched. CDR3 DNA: TGTGCCAGCTCACCTGGACAGGTTAACACTGAAGCTTTCTTT. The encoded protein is CASSPGQVNTEAFF.

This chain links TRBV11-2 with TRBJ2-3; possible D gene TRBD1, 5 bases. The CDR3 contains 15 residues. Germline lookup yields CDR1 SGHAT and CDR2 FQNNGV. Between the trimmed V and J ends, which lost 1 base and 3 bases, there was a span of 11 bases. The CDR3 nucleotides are TGTGCCAGCAGCTTAGCAGGGATAGGAACAGATACGCAGTATTTT. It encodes CASSLAGIGTDTQYF. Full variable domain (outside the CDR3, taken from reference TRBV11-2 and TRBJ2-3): EAGVAQSPRYKIIEKRQSVAFWCNPISGHATLYWYQQILGQGPKLLIQFQNNGVVDDSQLPKDRFSAERLKGVDSTLKIQPAKLEDSAVYLCASSLAGIGTDTQYFGPGTRLTVL.

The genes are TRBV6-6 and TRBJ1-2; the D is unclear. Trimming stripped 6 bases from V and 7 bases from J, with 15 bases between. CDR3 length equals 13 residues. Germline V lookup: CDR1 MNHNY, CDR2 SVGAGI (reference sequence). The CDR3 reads CASSFRGFSGYTF. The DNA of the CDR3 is TGTGCCAGCAGCTTTAGAGGTTTCTCTGGCTACACCTTC.

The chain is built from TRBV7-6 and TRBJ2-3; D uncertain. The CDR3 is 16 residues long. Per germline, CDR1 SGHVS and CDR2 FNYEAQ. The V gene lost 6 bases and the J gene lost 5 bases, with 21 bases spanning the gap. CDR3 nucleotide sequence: TGTGCCAGCAGACCTCAGGTTTCCATAGCAGGAGATACGCAGTATTTT. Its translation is CASRPQVSIAGDTQYF.

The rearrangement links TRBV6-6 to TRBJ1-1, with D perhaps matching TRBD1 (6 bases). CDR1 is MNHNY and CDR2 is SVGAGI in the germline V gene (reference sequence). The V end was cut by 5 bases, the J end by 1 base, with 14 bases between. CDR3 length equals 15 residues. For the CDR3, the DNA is TGTGCCAGCAGTCCTGAACAGGGCCGGAACACTGAAGCTTTCTTT. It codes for CASSPEQGRNTEAFF.

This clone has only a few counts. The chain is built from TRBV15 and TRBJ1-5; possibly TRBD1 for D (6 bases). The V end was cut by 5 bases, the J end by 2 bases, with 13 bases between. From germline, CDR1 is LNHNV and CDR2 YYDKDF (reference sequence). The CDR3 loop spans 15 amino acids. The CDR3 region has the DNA TGTGCCACCAGCGGGAGACAGGCCCGCAATCAGCCCCAGCATTTT. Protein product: CATSGRQARNQPQHF.